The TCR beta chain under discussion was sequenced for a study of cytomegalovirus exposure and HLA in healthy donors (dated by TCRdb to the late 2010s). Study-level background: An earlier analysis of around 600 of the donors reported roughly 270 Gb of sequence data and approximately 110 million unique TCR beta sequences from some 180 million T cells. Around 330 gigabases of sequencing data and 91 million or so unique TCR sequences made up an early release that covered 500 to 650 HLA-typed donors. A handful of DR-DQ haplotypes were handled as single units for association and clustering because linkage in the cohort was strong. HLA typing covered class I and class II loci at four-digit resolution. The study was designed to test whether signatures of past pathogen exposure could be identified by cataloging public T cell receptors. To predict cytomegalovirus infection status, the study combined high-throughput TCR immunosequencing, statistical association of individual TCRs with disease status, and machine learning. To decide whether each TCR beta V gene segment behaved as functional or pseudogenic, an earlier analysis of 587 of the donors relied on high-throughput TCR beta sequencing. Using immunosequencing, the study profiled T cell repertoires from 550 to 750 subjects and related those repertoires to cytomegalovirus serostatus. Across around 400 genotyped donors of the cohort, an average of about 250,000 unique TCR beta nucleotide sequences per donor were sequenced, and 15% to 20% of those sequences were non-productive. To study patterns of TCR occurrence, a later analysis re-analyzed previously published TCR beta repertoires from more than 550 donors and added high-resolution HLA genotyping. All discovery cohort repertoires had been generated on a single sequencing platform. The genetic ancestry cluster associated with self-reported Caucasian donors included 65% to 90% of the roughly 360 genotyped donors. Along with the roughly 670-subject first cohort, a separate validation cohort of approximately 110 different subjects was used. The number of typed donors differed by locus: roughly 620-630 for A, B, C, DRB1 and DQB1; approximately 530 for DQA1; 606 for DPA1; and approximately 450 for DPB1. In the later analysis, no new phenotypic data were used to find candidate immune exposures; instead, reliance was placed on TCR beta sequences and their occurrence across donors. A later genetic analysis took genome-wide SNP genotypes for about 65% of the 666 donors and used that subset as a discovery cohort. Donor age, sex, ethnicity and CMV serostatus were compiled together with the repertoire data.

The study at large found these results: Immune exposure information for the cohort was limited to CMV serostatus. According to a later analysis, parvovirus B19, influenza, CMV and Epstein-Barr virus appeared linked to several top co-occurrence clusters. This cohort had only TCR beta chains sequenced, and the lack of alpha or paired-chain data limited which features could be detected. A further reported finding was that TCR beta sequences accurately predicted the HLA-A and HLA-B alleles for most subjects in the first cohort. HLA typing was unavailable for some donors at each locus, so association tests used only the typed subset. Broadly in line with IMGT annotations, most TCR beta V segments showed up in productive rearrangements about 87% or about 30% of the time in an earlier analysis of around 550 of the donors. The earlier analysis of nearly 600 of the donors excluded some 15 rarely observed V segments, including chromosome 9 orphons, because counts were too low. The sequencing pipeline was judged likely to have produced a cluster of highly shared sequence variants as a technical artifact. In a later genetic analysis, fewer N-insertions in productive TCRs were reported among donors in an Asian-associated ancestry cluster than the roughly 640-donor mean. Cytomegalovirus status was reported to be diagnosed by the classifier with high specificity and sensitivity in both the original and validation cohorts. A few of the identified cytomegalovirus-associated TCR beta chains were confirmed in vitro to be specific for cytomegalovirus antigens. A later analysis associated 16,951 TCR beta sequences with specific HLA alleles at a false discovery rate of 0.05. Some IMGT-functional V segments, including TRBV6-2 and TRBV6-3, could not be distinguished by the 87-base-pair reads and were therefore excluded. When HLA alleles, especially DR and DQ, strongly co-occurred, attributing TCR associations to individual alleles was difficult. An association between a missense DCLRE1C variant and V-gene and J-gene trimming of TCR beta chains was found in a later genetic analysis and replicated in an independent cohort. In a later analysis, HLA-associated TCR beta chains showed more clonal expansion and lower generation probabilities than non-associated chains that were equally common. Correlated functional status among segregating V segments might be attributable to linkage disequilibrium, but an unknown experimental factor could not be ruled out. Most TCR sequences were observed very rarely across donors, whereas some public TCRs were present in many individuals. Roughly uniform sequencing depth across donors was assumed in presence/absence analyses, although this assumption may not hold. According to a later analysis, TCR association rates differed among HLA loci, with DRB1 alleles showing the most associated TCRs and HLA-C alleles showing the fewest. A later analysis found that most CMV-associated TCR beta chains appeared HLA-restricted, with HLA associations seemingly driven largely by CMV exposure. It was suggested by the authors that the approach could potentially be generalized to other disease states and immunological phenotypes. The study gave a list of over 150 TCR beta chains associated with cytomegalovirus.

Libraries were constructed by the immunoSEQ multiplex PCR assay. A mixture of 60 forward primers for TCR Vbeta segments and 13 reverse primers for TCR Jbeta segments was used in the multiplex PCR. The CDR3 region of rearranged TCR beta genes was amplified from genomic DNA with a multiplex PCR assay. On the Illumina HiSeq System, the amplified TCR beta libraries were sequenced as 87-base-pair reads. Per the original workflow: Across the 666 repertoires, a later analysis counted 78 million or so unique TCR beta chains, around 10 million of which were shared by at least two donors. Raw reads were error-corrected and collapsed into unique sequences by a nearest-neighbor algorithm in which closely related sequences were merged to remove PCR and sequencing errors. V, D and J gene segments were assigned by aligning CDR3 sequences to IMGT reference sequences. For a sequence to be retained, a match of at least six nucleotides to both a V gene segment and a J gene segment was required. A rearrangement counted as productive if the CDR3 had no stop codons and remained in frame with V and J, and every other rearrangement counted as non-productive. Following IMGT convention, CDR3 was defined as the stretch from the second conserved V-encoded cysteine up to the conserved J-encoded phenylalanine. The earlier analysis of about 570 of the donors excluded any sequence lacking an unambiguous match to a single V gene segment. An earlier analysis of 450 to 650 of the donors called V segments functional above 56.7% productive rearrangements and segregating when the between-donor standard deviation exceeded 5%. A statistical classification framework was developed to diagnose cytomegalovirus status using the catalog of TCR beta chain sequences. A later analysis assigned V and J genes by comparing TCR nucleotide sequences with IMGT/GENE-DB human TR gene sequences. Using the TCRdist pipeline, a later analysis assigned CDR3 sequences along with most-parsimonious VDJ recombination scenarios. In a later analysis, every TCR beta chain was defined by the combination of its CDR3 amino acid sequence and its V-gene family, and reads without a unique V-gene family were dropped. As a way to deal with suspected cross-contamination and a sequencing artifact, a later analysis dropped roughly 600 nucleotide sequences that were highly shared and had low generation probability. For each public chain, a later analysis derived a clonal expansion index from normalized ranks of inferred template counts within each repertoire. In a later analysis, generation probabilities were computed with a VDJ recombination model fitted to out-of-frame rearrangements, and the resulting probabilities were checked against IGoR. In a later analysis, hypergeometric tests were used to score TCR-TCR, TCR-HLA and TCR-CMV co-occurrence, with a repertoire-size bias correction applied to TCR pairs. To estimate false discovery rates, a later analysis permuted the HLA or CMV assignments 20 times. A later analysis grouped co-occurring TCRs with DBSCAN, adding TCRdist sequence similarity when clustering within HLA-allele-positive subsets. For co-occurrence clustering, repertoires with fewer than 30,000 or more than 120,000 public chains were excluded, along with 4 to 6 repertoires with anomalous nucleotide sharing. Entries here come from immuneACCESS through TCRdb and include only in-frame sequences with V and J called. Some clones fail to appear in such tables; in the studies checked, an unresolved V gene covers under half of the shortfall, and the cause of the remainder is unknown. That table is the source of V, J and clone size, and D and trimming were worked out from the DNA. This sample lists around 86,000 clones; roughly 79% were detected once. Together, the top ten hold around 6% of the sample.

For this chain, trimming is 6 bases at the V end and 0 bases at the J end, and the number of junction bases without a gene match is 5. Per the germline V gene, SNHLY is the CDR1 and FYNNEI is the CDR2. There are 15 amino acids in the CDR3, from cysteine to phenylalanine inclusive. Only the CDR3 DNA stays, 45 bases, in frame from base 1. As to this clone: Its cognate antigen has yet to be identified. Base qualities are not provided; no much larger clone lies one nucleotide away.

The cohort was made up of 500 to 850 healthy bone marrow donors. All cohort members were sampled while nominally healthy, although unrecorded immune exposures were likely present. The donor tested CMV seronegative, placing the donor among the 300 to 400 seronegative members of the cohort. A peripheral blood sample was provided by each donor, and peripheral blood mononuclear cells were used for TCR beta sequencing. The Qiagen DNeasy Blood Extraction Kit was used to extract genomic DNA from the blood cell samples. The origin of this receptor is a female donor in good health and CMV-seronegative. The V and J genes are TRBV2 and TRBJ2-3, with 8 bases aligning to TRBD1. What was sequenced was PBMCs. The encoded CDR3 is CASSVDRASTDTQYF. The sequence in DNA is TGTGCCAGCAGCGTGGACAGGGCTAGCACAGATACGCAGTATTTT.